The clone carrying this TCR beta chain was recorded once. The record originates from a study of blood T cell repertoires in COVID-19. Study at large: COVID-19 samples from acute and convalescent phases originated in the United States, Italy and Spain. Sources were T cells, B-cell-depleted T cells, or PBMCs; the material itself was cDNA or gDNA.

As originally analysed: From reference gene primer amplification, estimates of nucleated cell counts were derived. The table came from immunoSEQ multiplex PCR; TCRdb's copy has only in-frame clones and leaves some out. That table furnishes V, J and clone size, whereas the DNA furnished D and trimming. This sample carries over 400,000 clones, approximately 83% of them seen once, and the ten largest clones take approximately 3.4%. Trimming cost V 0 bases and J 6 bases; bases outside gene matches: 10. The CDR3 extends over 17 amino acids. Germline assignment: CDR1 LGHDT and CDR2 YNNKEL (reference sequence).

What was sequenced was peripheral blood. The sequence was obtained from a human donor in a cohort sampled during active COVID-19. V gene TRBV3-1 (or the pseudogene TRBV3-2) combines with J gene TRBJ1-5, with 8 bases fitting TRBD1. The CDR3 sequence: CASSQDDRQGQGQPQHF. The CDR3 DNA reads TGTGCCAGCAGCCAAGATGACAGACAGGGGCAAGGTCAGCCCCAGCATTTT.